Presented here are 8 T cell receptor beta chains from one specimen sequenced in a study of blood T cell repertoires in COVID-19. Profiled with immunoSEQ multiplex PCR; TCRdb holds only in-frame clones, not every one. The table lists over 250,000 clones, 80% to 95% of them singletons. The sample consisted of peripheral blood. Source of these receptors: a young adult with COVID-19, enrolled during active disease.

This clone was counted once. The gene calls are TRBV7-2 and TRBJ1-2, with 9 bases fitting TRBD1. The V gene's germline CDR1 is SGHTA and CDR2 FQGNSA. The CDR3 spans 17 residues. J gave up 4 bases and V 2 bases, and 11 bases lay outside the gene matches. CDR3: CASSLSSTGGAAYGYTF. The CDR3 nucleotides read TGTGCCAGCAGCTTATCATCAACAGGGGGCGCTGCCTATGGCTACACCTTC.

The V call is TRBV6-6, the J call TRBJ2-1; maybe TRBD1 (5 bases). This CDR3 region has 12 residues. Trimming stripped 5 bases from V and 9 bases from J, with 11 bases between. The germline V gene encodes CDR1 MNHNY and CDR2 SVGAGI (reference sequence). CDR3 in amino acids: CASSPRRGEQFF. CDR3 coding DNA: TGTGCCAGCAGTCCCCGAAGGGGTGAGCAGTTCTTC.

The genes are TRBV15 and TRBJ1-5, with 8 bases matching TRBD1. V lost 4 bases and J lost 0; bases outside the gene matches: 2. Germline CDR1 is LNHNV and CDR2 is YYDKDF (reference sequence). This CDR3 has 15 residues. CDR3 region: CATSKDRASNQPQHF. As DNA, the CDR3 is TGTGCCACCAGCAAGGACAGGGCTAGCAATCAGCCCCAGCATTTT.

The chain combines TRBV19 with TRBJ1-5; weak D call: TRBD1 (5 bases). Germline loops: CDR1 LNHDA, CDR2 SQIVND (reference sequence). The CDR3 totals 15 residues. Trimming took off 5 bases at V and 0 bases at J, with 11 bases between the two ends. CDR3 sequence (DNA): TGTGCCAGTAGTCCCATGGGGCCTAGCAATCAGCCCCAGCATTTT. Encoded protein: CASSPMGPSNQPQHF. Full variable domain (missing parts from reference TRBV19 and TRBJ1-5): DGGITQSPKYLFRKEGQNVTLSCEQNLNHDAMYWYRQDPGQGLRLIYYSQIVNDFQKGDIAEGYSVSREKKESFPLTVTSAQKNPTAFYLCASSPMGPSNQPQHFGDGTRLSIL.

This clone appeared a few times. Here the CDR3 DNA reads TGTGCCAGTTCGGGCAGGGTTGTTGGCTACACCTTC. Its protein product is CASSGRVVGYTF. The chain recombines TRBV11-2 with TRBJ1-2; D possibly corresponds to TRBD1 (5 bases). V lost 9 bases and J 7 bases, leaving 15 bases between the germline ends. There are 12 residues in the CDR3. Germline CDR1 is SGHAT and CDR2 is FQNNGV.

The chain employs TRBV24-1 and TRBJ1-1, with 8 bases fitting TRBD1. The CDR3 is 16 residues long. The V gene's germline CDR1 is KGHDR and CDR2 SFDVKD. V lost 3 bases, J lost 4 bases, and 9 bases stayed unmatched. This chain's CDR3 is CATSDPRQGSGTEAFF. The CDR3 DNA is TGTGCCACCAGTGATCCCCGACAGGGGTCGGGCACTGAAGCTTTCTTT.

The chain's CDR3 is CASSTGQGLNQPQHF. CDR3 nucleotides: TGTGCCAGCAGCACCGGACAGGGACTCAATCAGCCCCAGCATTTT. The J gene is TRBJ1-5, the V gene TRBV7-2; 8 nucleotides align to TRBD1. Trimming took 5 bases from V and 3 from J; bases not matched to a gene: 6. The germline V gene encodes CDR1 SGHTA and CDR2 FQGNSA. CDR3 length equals 15 residues. Filled out from reference TRBV7-2 and TRBJ1-5, the complete variable domain reads GAGVSQSPSNKVTEKGKDVELRCDPISGHTALYWYRQSLGQGLEFLIYFQGNSAPDKSGLPSDRFSAERTGGSVSTLTIQRTQQEDSAVYLCASSTGQGLNQPQHFGDGTRLSIL.

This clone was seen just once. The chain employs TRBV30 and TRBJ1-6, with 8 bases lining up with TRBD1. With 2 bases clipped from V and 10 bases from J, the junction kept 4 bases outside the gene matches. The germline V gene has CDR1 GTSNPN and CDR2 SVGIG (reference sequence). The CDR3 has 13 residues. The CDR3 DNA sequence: TGTGCCTGGAGTTTACAGGGGGGCTCACCCCTCCACTTT. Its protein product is CAWSLQGGSPLHF.